The clone carrying this TCR beta chain was counted a single time. The V end was cut by 0 bases, the J end by 0 bases, with 8 bases between. The CDR3 is made up of 15 amino acids. CDR1 SGDLS and CDR2 YYNGEE come from the germline V gene. A quantity of about 0.5 to 1 ug RNA underwent reverse transcription using random hexamers. TCRdb reprocessed the immunoSEQ multiplex PCR reads via MiXCR and lists one record per CDR3 protein. Among about 120,000 distinct CDR3 sequences, 94% were seen once, and the ten largest hold about 0.098%. The data were taken from a study of CD8 T cells in Susac syndrome. Input material: CD4+ T cells from PBMCs. This chain connects TRBV9 to TRBJ2-3; TRBD2 might be the D (5 bases). This clonotype originated in a human donor in good health. This chain's CDR3 is CASSVVSASTDTQYF. For the CDR3, the DNA is TGTGCCAGCAGCGTAGTTAGCGCGAGCACAGATACGCAGTATTTT.